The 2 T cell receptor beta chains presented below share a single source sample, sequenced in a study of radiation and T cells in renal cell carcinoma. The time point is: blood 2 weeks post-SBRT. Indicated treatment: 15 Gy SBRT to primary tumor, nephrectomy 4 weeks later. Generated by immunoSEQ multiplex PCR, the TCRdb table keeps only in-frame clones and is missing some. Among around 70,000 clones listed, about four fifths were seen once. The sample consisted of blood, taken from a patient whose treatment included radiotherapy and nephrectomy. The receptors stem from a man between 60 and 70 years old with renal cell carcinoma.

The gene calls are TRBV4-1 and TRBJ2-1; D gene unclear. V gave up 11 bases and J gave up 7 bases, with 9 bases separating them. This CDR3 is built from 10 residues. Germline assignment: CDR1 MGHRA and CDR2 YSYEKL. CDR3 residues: CAAGVNEQFF. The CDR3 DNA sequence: TGCGCCGCTGGGGTGAATGAGCAGTTCTTC.

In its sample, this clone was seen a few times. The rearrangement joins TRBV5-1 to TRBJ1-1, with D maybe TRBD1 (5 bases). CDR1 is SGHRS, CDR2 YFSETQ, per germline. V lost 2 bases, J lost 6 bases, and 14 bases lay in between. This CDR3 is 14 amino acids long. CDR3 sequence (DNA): TGCGCCAGCAGCTTCGAAGGGACGCCTGCTGAAGCTTTCTTT. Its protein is CASSFEGTPAEAFF.